This entry lists 25 T cell receptor beta chains sequenced from one sample in a study of radiotherapy plus CTLA-4 blockade in lung cancer. Assay: immunoSEQ multiplex PCR; the TCRdb copy retains only in-frame clones and omits some. The data hold approximately 52,000 clones, with about four fifths observed a single time. The sequences come from peripheral blood, collected from a patient treated with radiotherapy plus ipilimumab. All receptors derive from a human donor with non-small cell lung cancer who had a complete response to radiotherapy plus ipilimumab.

This clone has a handful of counts. The chain couples TRBV7-2 to TRBJ2-1; 14 bases agree with TRBD2. V lost 5 bases to trimming and J lost 4 bases; unmatched junction nucleotides: 4. CDR1 and CDR2 (germline): SGHTA, FQGNSA. CDR3 length equals 16 residues. The CDR3 spells CASSPGLAGVYNEQFF. The CDR3 bases are TGTGCCAGCAGCCCGGGACTAGCGGGGGTTTACAATGAGCAGTTCTTC.

The chain employs TRBV4-1 and TRBJ2-1; TRBD2 aligns across 11 bases. Trimming removed 4 bases from V and 0 bases from J; junction bases left unmatched: 8. The CDR3 runs 18 residues. The germline CDR1 and CDR2 sequences are MGHRA and YSYEKL. The CDR3 sequence is CASSRDTSGGSSYNEQFF. The CDR3 bases are TGCGCCAGCAGCCGAGATACTAGCGGGGGATCCTCCTACAATGAGCAGTTCTTC.

This chain uses TRBV6-4 with TRBJ2-3; 7 bases map to TRBD2. J was trimmed by 10 bases and V by 7 bases; bases with no gene match: 14. Germline CDR1 reads MRHNA; CDR2 reads SNTAGT. The CDR3 is 14 residues long. The CDR3: CASIGLTSPQPQYF. CDR3 bases: TGTGCCAGCATCGGCTTGACTAGCCCCCAGCCGCAGTATTTT.

CDR3 bases: TGTGCCAGTAGTCCGCGACAGGGAGGAAGGGGGAATGAGCAGTTCTTC. Amino acid sequence: CASSPRQGGRGNEQFF. The rearrangement links TRBV19 to TRBJ2-1, with a possible D match to TRBD1 (7 bases). The CDR3 is made up of 16 amino acids. The V gene's germline CDR1 is LNHDA and CDR2 SQIVND (reference sequence). V was shortened by 5 bases and J by 7 bases, with 21 bases between the two germline ends.

The chain uses TRBV21-1 and TRBJ1-2; TRBD1, the table's D call, lacks a check against the DNA. TRBV21-1 constitutes a pseudogene. The CDR3 loop spans 13 amino acids. The CDR3 nucleotides read TGTGCCAGCAGCAAGGAGGGGGCGTGTGGCTACACCTTC. The encoded protein is CASSKEGACGYTF.

The CDR3 is CASSSGIRDRGLGGYTF. In DNA form, the CDR3 reads TGTGCCAGCAGCTCGGGGATCCGGGACAGGGGGCTCGGTGGCTACACCTTC. V and J are TRBV11-3 and TRBJ1-2; TRBD1 aligns across 12 bases. J lost 7 bases, V lost 4 bases, and 13 bases had no gene match. The CDR3 is made up of 17 amino acids. CDR1 is SGHNT and CDR2 is YENEEA in the germline V gene. The whole variable domain, filled in from reference TRBV11-3 and TRBJ1-2, reads EAGVVQSPRYKIIEKKQPVAFWCNPISGHNTLYWYLQNLGQGPELLIRYENEEAVDDSQLPKDRFSAERLKGVDSTLKIQPAELGDSAVYLCASSSGIRDRGLGGYTFGSGTRLTVV.

The CDR3 sequence: CASALSGAGVYEQYV. In nucleotides, the CDR3 is TGTGCCAGCGCTCTCTCGGGGGCGGGGGTCTACGAGCAGTACGTC. The J gene is TRBJ2-7, the V gene TRBV21-1; the D call TRBD2 from the table was never checked on the DNA. TRBV21-1 is given as a pseudogene. CDR3 size: 15 residues.

The gene calls are TRBV2 and TRBJ2-7, with a possible D match to TRBD1 (6 bases). V dropped 11 bases and J dropped 0 bases, with 14 bases sitting between them. Germline V lookup: CDR1 SNHLY, CDR2 FYNNEI. This CDR3 comprises 13 residues. The CDR3 nucleotides are TGTGCCCTCGGGGACACAAACTCCTACGAGCAGTACTTC. Translation gives CALGDTNSYEQYF. The entire variable domain, with the rest obtained from reference TRBV2 and TRBJ2-7, is as follows: EPEVTQTPSHQVTQMGQEVILRCVPISNHLYFYWYRQILGQKVEFLVSFYNNEISEKSEIFDDQFSVERPDGSNFTLKIRSTKLEDSAMYFCALGDTNSYEQYFGPGTRLTVT.

The chain has TRBV5-1 and TRBJ2-3, with 10 bases matching TRBD1. V dropped 7 bases and J dropped 6; count of bases not matched to a gene: 8. CDR3 size: 14 residues. CDR1 and CDR2 (germline): SGHRS, YFSETQ. CDR3 protein: CASGGTGAMDTQYF. Here the CDR3 DNA reads TGCGCCAGCGGTGGGACAGGGGCGATGGATACGCAGTATTTT.

This clone has a handful of counts. CDR3 sequence (DNA): TGTGCCAGCAATCAACCTAGAAACACCATATATTTT. This translates into CASNQPRNTIYF. The gene calls are TRBV6-1 and TRBJ1-3, with no clear D. The CDR3 has 12 amino acids. Trimming removed 7 bases from V and 5 bases from J, with 9 bases in between. Germline lookup yields CDR1 MNHNS and CDR2 SASEGT.

V usage is TRBV29-1 and J usage is TRBJ2-5, with D tentatively TRBD2 (6 bases). The CDR3 consists of 12 residues. The germline V gene encodes CDR1 SQVTM and CDR2 ANQGSEA. V was clipped by 4 bases and J by 0 bases, with 6 bases between them. The CDR3 DNA is TGCAGCGTTGGGGGGGACCAAGAGACCCAGTACTTC. This codes for CSVGGDQETQYF.

The chain uses TRBV5-1 and TRBJ2-2, with D possibly being TRBD1 (7 bases). Trimming cost V 4 bases and J 0 bases, with 13 bases left between them. The germline V gene has CDR1 SGHRS and CDR2 YFSETQ. CDR3 length equals 16 residues. The CDR3 spells CASSAGGTANTGELFF. The CDR3 bases are TGCGCCAGCAGCGCAGGGGGGACAGCGAACACCGGGGAGCTGTTTTTT. Full variable domain (missing parts from reference TRBV5-1 and TRBJ2-2): KAGVTQTPRYLIKTRGQQVTLSCSPISGHRSVSWYQQTPGQGLQFLFEYFSETQRNKGNFPGRFSGRQFSNSRSEMNVSTLELGDSALYLCASSAGGTANTGELFFGEGSRLTVL.

This clone appeared once. The rearrangement links TRBV5-1 to TRBJ1-1, with D uncertain. The CDR3 runs 14 residues. With 4 bases removed from V and 4 bases from J, the gap between germline ends came to 14 bases. Germline values: CDR1 SGHRS, CDR2 YFSETQ. The CDR3 sequence is CASSPGGESTEAFF. In DNA form, the CDR3 reads TGCGCCAGCAGCCCCGGCGGGGAATCCACTGAAGCTTTCTTT.

The V gene is TRBV9, the J gene TRBJ2-5, with D possibly matching TRBD2 (6 bases). The CDR3 totals 16 residues. Germline V lookup: CDR1 SGDLS, CDR2 YYNGEE. With 0 bases removed from V and 5 bases from J, the gap between germline ends came to 17 bases. In nucleotides, the CDR3 is TGTGCCAGCAGCGTAGACGGGATACTAGCTTTGGAGACCCAGTACTTC. Translated: CASSVDGILALETQYF.

The chain joins TRBV7-2 to TRBJ1-2; 9 nucleotides agree with TRBD1. This CDR3 is 15 amino acids long. Unmatched junction bases numbered 16, after V lost 9 bases and J lost 8 bases. Germline assignment: CDR1 SGHTA and CDR2 FQGNSA. The CDR3 here is CASQSIRDREGGYTF. CDR3 nucleotide sequence: TGTGCCAGTCAATCTATTAGGGACAGGGAAGGGGGCTACACCTTC.

The J gene is TRBJ1-2, the V gene TRBV6-1; TRBD1 aligns across 8 bases. The V gene's germline CDR1 is MNHNS and CDR2 SASEGT. J lost 7 bases, V lost 6 bases, and 10 bases had no gene match. This CDR3 is 14 amino acids long. The CDR3 loop is CASREQDRVSGYTF. DNA for the CDR3: TGTGCCAGCAGAGAACAGGACAGGGTTTCTGGCTACACCTTC.

This chain connects TRBV6-5 to TRBJ2-7; 8 bases agree with TRBD1. The V gene's germline CDR1 is MNHEY and CDR2 SVGAGI. Trimming cost V 5 bases and J 2 bases; bases outside gene matches: 8. The CDR3 contains 15 residues. Written as DNA, the CDR3 is TGTGCCAGCAGTCCGGACAGGGATACGACCTACGAGCAGTACGTC. Translating it yields CASSPDRDTTYEQYV.

This clone was seen just once. The chain joins TRBV7-9 to TRBJ2-3; D uncertain. The length of the CDR3 is 16 residues. Trimming removed 0 bases from V and 2 bases from J, with 12 bases in between. CDR1 is SEHNR and CDR2 is FQNEAQ in the germline V gene (reference sequence). CDR3 DNA: TGTGCCAGCAGCTTAGCGCGGCTTAGACTCACAGATACGCAGTATTTT. Translated: CASSLARLRLTDTQYF.

J is TRBJ1-6 and V is TRBV10-3; 7 nucleotides agree with TRBD1. Germline V gene lookup returns CDR1 ENHRY and CDR2 SYGVKD. With 4 bases clipped from V and 7 bases from J, the junction kept 10 bases outside the gene matches. This CDR3 contains 16 residues. The CDR3 loop reads CAISVGTASQNSPLHF. The CDR3 region has the DNA TGTGCCATCAGTGTCGGGACAGCAAGTCAGAATTCACCCCTCCACTTT.

The chain uses TRBV13 and TRBJ2-3; TRBD1 matches at 7 bases. The J segment lost 0 bases and the V segment lost 0 bases, leaving 3 bases of the junction unmatched. This CDR3 comprises 16 residues. Germline assignment: CDR1 PRHDT and CDR2 FYEKMQ (reference sequence). The CDR3: CASSLGDRLSTDTQYF. CDR3 nucleotide sequence: TGTGCCAGCAGCTTAGGGGACAGGCTGAGCACAGATACGCAGTATTTT.

The genes are TRBV7-9 and TRBJ2-2, with D possibly matching TRBD1 (6 bases). Germline V gives CDR1 SEHNR, CDR2 FQNEAQ (reference sequence). The V end was cut by 6 bases, the J end by 6 bases, with 14 bases between. The CDR3 contains 14 residues. As DNA, the CDR3 is TGTGCCAGCAGACAGGGTCGTTTGGCCGGGGAGCTGTTTTTT. Protein sequence: CASRQGRLAGELFF.

The rearrangement joins TRBV6-5 to TRBJ2-1; maybe TRBD2 (6 bases). Germline V gene lookup returns CDR1 MNHEY and CDR2 SVGAGI. The V and J ends lost 0 bases and 8 bases respectively, with 14 bases between them. The CDR3 length is 15 residues. CDR3: CASSYSDGRGDEQFF. CDR3 sequence (DNA): TGTGCCAGCAGTTACTCGGACGGGAGAGGGGATGAGCAGTTCTTC.

This clone was observed a few times. The rearrangement links TRBV5-1 to TRBJ1-4; TRBD1 aligns across 8 bases. The CDR3 is 14 residues long. Germline assignment: CDR1 SGHRS and CDR2 YFSETQ. The V segment lost 0 bases and the J segment 8 bases; nucleotides outside the gene matches: 3. The CDR3 here is CASSLGTGKEKLFF. DNA of the CDR3: TGCGCCAGCAGCTTGGGGACAGGGAAAGAAAAACTGTTTTTT.

This clone has just a few counts. The chain links TRBV12-5 to TRBJ1-5; D is undetermined. The germline V gene has CDR1 LGHNT and CDR2 FRNRAP. Between the trimmed V and J ends, which lost 6 bases and 4 bases, there was a span of 10 bases. This CDR3 has 13 residues. The CDR3 bases are TGTGCTAGTGGGCAGTCAGAAAATCAGCCCCAGCATTTT. This sequence encodes CASGQSENQPQHF.

The rearrangement links TRBV19 to TRBJ2-5, with D tentatively TRBD1 (5 bases). Trimming left V 4 bases short and J 3 bases short, with 21 bases between. Germline CDR1 is LNHDA and CDR2 is SQIVND (reference sequence). This CDR3 contains 17 residues. This CDR3 is CASSTCPREEPKETQYF. For the CDR3, the DNA is TGTGCCAGTAGTACCTGCCCCAGGGAAGAACCTAAAGAGACCCAGTACTTC. The full variable domain, completed using reference TRBV19 and TRBJ2-5, is DGGITQSPKYLFRKEGQNVTLSCEQNLNHDAMYWYRQDPGQGLRLIYYSQIVNDFQKGDIAEGYSVSREKKESFPLTVTSAQKNPTAFYLCASSTCPREEPKETQYFGPGTRLLVL.